This record concerns one T cell receptor (beta chain) sequence. Its antigen is currently not known. No base quality values were provided; no much bigger clone lies one nucleotide off. The data derive from a study of siplizumab effects on memory and regulatory T cells (dated by TCRdb to about 2019). Concerning the study at large: The effect of the anti-CD2 antibody siplizumab on alloreactive T-cell subsets was examined in allogeneic mixed lymphocyte reactions constructed from human PBMCs. The paper's findings and limits, for the study overall: Siplizumab significantly reduced the cumulative frequency of alloreactive sequences traceable to unstimulated CD4+ memory T cells. In reactions with siplizumab, an average of roughly 69% of mappable alloreactive CD4+ clones were Treg-derived, compared with 25% to 30% in control reactions. For roughly 80-96% of proliferating CD4+ or CD8+ clones, no naive or memory phenotype could be assigned. No functional confirmation was obtained for the suppressive function of proliferating Tregs from siplizumab cultures. Because sequences at frequencies below about 10^-5 were poorly captured, only a minor fraction of alloreactive clones could be mapped back to unstimulated subsets. Unstimulated naive T cells appeared to be more diverse than memory T cells, and naive cells seemed to make a substantial contribution to the alloresponse.

Ends trimmed: V by 3 bases, J by 4 bases; bases unmatched to a gene: 11. The germline V gene encodes CDR1 SGHNT and CDR2 YYREEE (reference sequence). The CDR3 starts with the cysteine, ends with the phenylalanine, and has 16 residues. Kept here is only the CDR3 DNA, which spans 48 bases and is read in frame from base 1. Libraries were made using the immunoSEQ multiplex PCR assay. Roughly 10^5 TCR templates per sample were assayed on the deep sequencing platform. Genomic DNA extracted from sorted T cells was used for TCRbeta CDR3 sequencing. The study's processing was this. Clonal analysis of TCRbeta CDR3 data was done in the R programming language. Alloreactive CD4+ and CD8+ clones were identified by comparing unstimulated samples to CFSE-low samples taken after the reaction. Alloreactive CD4+ clones were assigned to regulatory or non-regulatory origin by matching sequences to sorted unstimulated Treg and non-Treg repertoires. TCRdb stores this immuneACCESS table with in-frame sequences only. Part of the clones is absent; in the studies checked, under half of the shortfall reflects unresolved V genes, and no reason is known for the rest. V and J calls and clone size are copied from that table; D and trimming were computed from the DNA. The sample includes 85,000 to 130,000 clones, with more than 85% observed a single time. The top ten clones comprise just over 2.5% of the sample.

Sorted unstimulated T cells and proliferating T cells recovered from mixed lymphocyte reactions were subjected to TCRbeta CDR3 sequencing. Fresh whole blood from fewer than 11 HLA-typed healthy donors was used to isolate PBMCs. The sample consisted of CD4+ T cells sorted from blood. The chain is made from TRBV5-4 and TRBJ1-2, with 8 central nucleotides matching TRBD1. The receptor's source is a human donor in good health. Some clones in this sample may be carry-over from other donors' samples. The DNA sequence is given as TGTGCCAGCAGCTCAGGGGGCAACTTGGACCTCTATGGCTACACCTTC. It specifies CASSSGGNLDLYGYTF.